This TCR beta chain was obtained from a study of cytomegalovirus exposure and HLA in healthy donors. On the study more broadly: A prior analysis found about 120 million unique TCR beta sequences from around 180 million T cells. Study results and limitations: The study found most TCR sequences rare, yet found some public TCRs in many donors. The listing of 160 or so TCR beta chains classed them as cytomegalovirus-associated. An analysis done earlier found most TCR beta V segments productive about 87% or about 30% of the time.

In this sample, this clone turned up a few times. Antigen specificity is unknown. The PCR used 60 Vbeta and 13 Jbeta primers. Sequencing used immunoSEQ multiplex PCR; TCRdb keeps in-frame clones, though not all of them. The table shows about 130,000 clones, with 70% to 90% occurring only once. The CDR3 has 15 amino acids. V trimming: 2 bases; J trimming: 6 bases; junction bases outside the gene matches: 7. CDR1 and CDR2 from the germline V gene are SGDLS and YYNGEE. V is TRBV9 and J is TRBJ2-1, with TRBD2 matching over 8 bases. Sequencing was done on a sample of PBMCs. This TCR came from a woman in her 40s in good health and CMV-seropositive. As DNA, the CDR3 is TGTGCCAGCAGCGTGAGCGGGAGTACTGGCAATGAGCAGTTCTTC. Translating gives CASSVSGSTGNEQFF.